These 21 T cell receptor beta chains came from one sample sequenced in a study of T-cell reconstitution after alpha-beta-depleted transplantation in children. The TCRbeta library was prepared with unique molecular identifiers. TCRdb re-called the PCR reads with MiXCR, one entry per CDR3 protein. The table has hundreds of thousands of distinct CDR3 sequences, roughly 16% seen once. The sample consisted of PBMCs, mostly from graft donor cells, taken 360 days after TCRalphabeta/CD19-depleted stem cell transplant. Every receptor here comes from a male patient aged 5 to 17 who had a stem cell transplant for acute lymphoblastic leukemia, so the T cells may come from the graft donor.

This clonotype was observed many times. As DNA, the CDR3 is TGCGCCAGCAGCTTGGACGGGAGCAAATACAATGAGCAGTTCTTC. It yields the protein CASSLDGSKYNEQFF. The chain recombines TRBV5-1 with TRBJ2-1; possibly TRBD2 for D (6 bases). This CDR3 contains 15 residues. Trimming took 0 bases from V and 4 from J, leaving 11 bases between them. Germline V gene data show CDR1 as SGHRS and CDR2 as YFSETQ.

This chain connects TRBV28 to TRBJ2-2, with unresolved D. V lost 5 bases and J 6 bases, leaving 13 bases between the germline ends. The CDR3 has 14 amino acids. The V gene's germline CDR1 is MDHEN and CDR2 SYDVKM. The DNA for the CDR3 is TGTGCCAGCAGTCCATTCGTTCTGCCCGGGGAGCTGTTTTTT. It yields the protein CASSPFVLPGELFF.

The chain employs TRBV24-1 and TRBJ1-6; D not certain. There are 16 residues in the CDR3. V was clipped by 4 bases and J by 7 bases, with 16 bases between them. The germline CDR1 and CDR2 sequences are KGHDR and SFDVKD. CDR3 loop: CATSDPDPNGNSPLHF. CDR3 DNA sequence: TGTGCCACCAGTGACCCAGACCCAAACGGGAATTCACCCCTCCACTTT.

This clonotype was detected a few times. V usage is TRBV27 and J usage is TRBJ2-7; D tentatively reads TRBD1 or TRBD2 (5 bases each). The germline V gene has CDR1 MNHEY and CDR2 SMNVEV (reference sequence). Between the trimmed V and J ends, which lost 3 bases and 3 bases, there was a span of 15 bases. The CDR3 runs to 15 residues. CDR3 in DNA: TGTGCCAGCAGTTTTAAGAGGGGAAGGGACTACGAGCAGTACTTC. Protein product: CASSFKRGRDYEQYF.

The CDR3 nucleotides read TGCGCCAGCAGCGTCTGGACAGGCCTTAAAAACACCGGGGAGCTGTTTTTT. Its translation is CASSVWTGLKNTGELFF. The V gene is TRBV5-1, the J gene TRBJ2-2; 7 bases are shared with TRBD1. The junction had 11 bases not matched to a gene; V was cut back by 4 bases and J by 2 bases. The CDR3 has 17 residues. From germline, CDR1 is SGHRS and CDR2 YFSETQ.

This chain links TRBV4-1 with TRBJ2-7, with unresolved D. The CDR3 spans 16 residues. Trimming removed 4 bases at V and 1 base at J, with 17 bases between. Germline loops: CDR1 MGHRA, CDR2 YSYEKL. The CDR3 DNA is TGCGCCAGCAGCCCCAGAAGGGCAGGCGATTCCTACGAGCAGTACTTC. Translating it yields CASSPRRAGDSYEQYF.

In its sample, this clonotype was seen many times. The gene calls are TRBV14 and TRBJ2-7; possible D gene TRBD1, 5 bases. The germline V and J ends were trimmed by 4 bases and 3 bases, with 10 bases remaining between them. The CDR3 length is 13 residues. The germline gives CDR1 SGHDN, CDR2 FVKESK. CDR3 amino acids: CASSRTFGYEQYF. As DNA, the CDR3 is TGTGCCAGCAGCCGGACATTCGGCTACGAGCAGTACTTC.

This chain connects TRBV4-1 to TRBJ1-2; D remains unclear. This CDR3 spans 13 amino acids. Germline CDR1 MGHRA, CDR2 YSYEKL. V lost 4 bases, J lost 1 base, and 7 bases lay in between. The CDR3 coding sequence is TGCGCCAGCAGCCTCGGGATTAACTATGGCTACACCTTC. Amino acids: CASSLGINYGYTF.

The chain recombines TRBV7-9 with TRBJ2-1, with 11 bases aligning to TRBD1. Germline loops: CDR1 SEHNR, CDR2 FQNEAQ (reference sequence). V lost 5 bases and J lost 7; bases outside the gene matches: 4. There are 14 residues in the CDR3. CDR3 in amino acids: CASSRGQGANEQFF. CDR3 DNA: TGTGCCAGCAGCCGAGGACAGGGGGCGAATGAGCAGTTCTTC.

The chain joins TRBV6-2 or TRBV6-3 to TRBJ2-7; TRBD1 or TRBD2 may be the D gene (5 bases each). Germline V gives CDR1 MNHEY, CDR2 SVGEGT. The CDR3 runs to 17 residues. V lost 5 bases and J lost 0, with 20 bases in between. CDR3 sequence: CASSQRGRAYPSYEQYF. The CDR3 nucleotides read TGTGCCAGCAGTCAGAGGGGACGGGCATACCCCTCCTACGAGCAGTACTTC.

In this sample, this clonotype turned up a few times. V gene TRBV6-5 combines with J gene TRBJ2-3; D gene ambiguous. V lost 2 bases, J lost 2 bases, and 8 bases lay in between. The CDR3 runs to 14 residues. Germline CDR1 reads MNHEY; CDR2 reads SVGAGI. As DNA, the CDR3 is TGTGCCAGCAGTTACGAGCAGCTCACAGATACGCAGTATTTT. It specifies CASSYEQLTDTQYF.

The CDR3 region has the DNA TGTGCCAGCAGCCGAGTCGGGGGTCCGGACTCCTACAATGAGCAGTTCTTC. It yields the protein CASSRVGGPDSYNEQFF. This chain connects TRBV13 to TRBJ2-1, with D perhaps matching TRBD2 (6 bases). There are 17 residues in the CDR3. V shed 5 bases and J shed 0 bases, with 17 bases lying between them. The V gene's germline CDR1 is PRHDT and CDR2 FYEKMQ (reference sequence).

The CDR3 reads CSATPQAFRNTGELFF. DNA for the CDR3: TGCAGTGCTACTCCTCAGGCCTTCAGAAACACCGGGGAGCTGTTTTTT. The rearrangement joins TRBV20-1 to TRBJ2-2; no clear D gene. V shed 4 bases and J shed 2 bases, with 17 bases lying between them. The germline V gene has CDR1 DFQATT and CDR2 SNEGSKA (reference sequence). CDR3 size: 16 residues.

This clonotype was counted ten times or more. The CDR3 protein is CASSLVGRGRRESETQYF. The CDR3 nucleotides read TGTGCCAGCAGCTTAGTTGGGAGGGGGCGACGGGAGTCAGAGACCCAGTACTTC. The chain carries TRBV7-8 and TRBJ2-5; D could derive from TRBD1 or TRBD2 (7 bases each). The germline V gene has CDR1 SGHVS and CDR2 FQNEAQ. The germline V and J ends were trimmed by 1 base and 4 bases, with 22 bases remaining between them. CDR3 length equals 18 residues.

CDR3 nucleotide sequence: TGCGCCAGCAGCCCCCTAGGTGTGGGGGACAAGAGGGGAGCGACCCAGTACTTC. It specifies CASSPLGVGDKRGATQYF. V usage is TRBV4-1 and J usage is TRBJ2-5; D is possibly TRBD1 (6 bases). This CDR3 is built from 18 residues. V lost 4 bases and J 7 bases, leaving 28 bases between the germline ends. Germline V gene lookup returns CDR1 MGHRA and CDR2 YSYEKL.

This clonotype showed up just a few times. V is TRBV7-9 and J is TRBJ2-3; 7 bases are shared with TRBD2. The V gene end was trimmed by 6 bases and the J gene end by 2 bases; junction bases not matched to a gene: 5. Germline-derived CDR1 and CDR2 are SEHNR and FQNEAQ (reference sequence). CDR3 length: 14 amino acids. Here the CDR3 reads CASSRDYSTDTQYF. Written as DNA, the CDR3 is TGTGCCAGCAGTCGGGACTACTCCACAGATACGCAGTATTTT.

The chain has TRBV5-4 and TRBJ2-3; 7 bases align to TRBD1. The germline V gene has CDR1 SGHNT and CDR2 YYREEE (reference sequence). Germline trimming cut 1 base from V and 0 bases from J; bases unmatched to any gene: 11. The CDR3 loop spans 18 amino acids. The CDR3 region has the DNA TGTGCCAGCAGCTTGAGGGCCCCCACAGGGGCTAGCACAGATACGCAGTATTTT. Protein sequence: CASSLRAPTGASTDTQYF.

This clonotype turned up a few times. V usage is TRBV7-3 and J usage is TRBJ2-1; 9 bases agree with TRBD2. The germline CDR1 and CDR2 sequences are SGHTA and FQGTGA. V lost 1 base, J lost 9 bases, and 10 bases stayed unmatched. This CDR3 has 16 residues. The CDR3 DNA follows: TGTGCCAGCAGCTTAAATTTTTCTAGCGGGACCACTGAGCAGTTCTTC. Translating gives CASSLNFSSGTTEQFF.

The CDR3 reads CSVSQGSDTQYF. The CDR3 bases are TGCAGCGTTTCCCAAGGTTCAGATACGCAGTATTTT. The chain employs TRBV29-1 and TRBJ2-3, with D uncertain. Trimming took off 5 bases at V and 4 bases at J, with 10 bases between the two ends. CDR1 is SQVTM, CDR2 ANQGSEA, per germline. The CDR3 runs to 12 residues.

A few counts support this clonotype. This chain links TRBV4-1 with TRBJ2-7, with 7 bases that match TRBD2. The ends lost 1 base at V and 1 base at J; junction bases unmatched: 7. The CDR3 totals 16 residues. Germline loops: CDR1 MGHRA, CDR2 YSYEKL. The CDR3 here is CASSQALRGVSYEQYF. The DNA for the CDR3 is TGCGCCAGCAGCCAAGCCCTCCGGGGGGTATCCTACGAGCAGTACTTC.

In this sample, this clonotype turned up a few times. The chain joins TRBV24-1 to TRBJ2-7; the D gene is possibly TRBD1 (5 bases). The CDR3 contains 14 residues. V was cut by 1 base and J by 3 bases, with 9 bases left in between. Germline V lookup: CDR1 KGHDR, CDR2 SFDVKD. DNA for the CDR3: TGTGCCACCAGTGATTTTGCCAGGGTCTACGAGCAGTACTTC. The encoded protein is CATSDFARVYEQYF.